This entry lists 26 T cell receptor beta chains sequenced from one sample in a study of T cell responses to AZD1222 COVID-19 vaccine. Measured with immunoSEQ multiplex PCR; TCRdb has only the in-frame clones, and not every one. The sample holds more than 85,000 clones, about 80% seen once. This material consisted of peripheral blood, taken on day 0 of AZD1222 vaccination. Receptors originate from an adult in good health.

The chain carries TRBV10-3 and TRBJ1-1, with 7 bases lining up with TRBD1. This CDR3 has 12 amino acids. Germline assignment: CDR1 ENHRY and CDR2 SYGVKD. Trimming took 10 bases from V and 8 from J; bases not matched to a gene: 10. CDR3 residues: CATSDREGEAFF. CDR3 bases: TGTGCCACCTCCGACAGGGAGGGAGAAGCTTTCTTT.

DNA of the CDR3: TGTGCCAGCAGTACTCCACAGGGGATTTGGAACACTGAAGCTTTCTTT. Translation gives CASSTPQGIWNTEAFF. The chain employs TRBV2 and TRBJ1-1, with TRBD1 identical over 7 bases. The CDR3 runs 16 residues. With V trimmed by 5 bases and J by 1 base, 10 bases remained unmatched. Germline CDR1 is SNHLY and CDR2 is FYNNEI.

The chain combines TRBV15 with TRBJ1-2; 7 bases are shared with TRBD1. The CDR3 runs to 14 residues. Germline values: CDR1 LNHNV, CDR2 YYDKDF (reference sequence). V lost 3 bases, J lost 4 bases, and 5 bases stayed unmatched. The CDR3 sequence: CATSSRTGFYGYTF. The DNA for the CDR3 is TGTGCCACCAGCAGTAGGACAGGCTTCTATGGCTACACCTTC.

The CDR3 DNA reads TGCGCCAGCAGCCCCGAGCATATGCGGGGTGGCGGAAACACCATATATTTT. It specifies CASSPEHMRGGGNTIYF. This chain uses TRBV5-1 with TRBJ1-3; no reliable D call. This CDR3 comprises 17 residues. V lost 4 bases and J lost 4, with 21 bases in between. Germline CDR1 is SGHRS and CDR2 is YFSETQ.

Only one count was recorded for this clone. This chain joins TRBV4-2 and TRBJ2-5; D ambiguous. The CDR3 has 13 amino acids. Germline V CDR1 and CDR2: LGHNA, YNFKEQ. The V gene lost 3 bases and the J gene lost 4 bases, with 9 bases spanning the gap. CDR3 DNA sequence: TGTGCCAGCAGCCAGCTCCTAGGAGAGACCCAGTACTTC. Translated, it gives CASSQLLGETQYF.

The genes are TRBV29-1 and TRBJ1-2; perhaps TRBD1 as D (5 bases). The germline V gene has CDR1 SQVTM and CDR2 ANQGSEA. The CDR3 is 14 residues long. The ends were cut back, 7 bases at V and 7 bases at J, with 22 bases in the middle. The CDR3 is CSAHPGPRGGGYTF. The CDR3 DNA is TGCAGCGCCCACCCGGGCCCACGGGGCGGTGGCTACACCTTC.

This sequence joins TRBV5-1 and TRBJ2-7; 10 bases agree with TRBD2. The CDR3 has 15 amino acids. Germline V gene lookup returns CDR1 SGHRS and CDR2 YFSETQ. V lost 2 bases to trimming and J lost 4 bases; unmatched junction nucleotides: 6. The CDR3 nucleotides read TGCGCCAGCAGCTTCCTAGCGGGGGCGAGTTACGAGCAGTACTTC. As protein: CASSFLAGASYEQYF. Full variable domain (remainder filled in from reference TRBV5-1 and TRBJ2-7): KAGVTQTPRYLIKTRGQQVTLSCSPISGHRSVSWYQQTPGQGLQFLFEYFSETQRNKGNFPGRFSGRQFSNSRSEMNVSTLELGDSALYLCASSFLAGASYEQYFGPGTRLTVT.

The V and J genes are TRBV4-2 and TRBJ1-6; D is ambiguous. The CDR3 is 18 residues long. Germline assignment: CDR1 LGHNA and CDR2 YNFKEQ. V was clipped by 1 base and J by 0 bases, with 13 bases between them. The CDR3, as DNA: TGTGCCAGCAGCCAAGTTTTAGGAGGGAGCTCCTATAATTCACCCCTCCACTTT. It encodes CASSQVLGGSSYNSPLHF.

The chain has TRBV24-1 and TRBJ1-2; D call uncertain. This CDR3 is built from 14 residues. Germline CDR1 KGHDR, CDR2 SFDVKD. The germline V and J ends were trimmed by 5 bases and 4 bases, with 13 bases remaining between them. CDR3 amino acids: CATSVAGGFYGYTF. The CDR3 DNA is TGTGCCACCAGTGTGGCAGGAGGATTCTATGGCTACACCTTC.

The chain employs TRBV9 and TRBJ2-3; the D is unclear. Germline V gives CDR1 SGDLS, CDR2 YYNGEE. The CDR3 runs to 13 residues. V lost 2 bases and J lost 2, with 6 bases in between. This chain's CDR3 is CASSVSVTDTQYF. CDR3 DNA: TGTGCCAGCAGCGTGTCGGTCACAGATACGCAGTATTTT.

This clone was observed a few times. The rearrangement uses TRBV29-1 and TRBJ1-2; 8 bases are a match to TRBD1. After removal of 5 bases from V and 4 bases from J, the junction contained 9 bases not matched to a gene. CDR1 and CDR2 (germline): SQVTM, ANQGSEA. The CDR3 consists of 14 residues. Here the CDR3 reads CSVYSGRGLYGYTF. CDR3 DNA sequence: TGCAGCGTTTATTCGGGCAGGGGGCTCTATGGCTACACCTTC.

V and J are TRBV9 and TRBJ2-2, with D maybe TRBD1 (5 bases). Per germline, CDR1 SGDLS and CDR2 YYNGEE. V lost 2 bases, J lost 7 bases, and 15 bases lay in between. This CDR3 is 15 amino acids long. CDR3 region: CASSVRRGAGGELFF. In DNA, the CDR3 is TGTGCCAGCAGCGTTAGAAGGGGCGCCGGCGGGGAGCTGTTTTTT.

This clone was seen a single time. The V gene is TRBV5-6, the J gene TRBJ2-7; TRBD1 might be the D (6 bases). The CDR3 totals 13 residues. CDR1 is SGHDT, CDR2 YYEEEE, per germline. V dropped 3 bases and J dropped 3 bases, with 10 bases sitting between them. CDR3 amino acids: CASSYTGFYEQYF. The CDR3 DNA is TGTGCCAGCAGCTATACAGGGTTCTACGAGCAGTACTTC.

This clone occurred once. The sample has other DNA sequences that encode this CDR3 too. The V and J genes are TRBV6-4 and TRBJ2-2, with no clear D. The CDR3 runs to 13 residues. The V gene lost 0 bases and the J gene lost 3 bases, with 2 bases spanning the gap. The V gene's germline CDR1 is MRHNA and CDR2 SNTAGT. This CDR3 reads CASSDSYTGELFF. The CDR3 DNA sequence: TGTGCCAGCAGTGACTCCTACACCGGGGAGCTGTTTTTT.

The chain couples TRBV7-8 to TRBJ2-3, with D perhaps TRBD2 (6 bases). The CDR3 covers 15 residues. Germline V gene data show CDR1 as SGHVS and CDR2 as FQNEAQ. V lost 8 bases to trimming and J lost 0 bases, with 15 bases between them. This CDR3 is CASRPVAVSTDTQYF. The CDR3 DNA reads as TGTGCCAGCCGACCCGTAGCGGTAAGCACAGATACGCAGTATTTT. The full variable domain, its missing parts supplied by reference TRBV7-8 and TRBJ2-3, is GAGVSQSPRYKVAKRGQDVALRCDPISGHVSLFWYQQALGQGPEFLTYFQNEAQLDKSGLPSDRFFAERPEGSVSTLKIQRTQQEDSAVYLCASRPVAVSTDTQYFGPGTRLTVL.

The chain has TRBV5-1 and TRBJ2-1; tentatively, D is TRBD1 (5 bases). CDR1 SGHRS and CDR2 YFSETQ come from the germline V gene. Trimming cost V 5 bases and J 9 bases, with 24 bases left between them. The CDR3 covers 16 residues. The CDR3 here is CASSPGQGIMWGEQFF. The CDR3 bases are TGCGCCAGCAGTCCCGGGCAGGGAATTATGTGGGGTGAGCAGTTCTTC.

CDR3 bases: TGCGCCAGCAGCCAATCACAGAGCTTTTATTCACCCCTCCACTTT. Its translation: CASSQSQSFYSPLHF. This chain joins TRBV4-1 and TRBJ1-6, with D unresolved. The germline gives CDR1 MGHRA, CDR2 YSYEKL. The CDR3 runs 15 residues. V was clipped by 2 bases and J by 8 bases, with 13 bases between them.

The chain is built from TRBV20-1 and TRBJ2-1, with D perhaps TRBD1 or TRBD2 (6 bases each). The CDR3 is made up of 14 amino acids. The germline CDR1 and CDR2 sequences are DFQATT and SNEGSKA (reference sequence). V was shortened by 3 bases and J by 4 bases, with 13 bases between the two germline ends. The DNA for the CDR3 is TGCAGTGCTAGTCTAGAAGGGGGGTACAATGAGCAGTTCTTC. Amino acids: CSASLEGGYNEQFF.

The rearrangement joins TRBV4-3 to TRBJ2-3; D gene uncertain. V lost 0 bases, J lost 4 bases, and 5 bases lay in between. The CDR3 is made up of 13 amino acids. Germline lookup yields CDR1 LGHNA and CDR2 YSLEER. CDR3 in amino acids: CASSQDLADTQYF. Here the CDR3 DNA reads TGCGCCAGCAGCCAAGACCTGGCAGATACGCAGTATTTT.

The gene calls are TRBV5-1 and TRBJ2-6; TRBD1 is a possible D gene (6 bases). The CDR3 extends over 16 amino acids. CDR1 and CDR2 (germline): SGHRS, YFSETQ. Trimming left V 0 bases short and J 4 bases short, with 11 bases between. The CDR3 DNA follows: TGCGCCAGCAGCTTGGTAGGGGGATCCGGGGCCAACGTCCTGACTTTC. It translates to CASSLVGGSGANVLTF.

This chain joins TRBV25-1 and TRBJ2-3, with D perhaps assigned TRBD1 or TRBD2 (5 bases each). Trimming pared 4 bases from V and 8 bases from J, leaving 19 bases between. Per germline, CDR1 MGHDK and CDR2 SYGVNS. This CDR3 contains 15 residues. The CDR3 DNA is TGTGCCAGCAGTGGCCGGGACGGGCGAGGGATTACGCAGTATTTT. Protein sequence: CASSGRDGRGITQYF.

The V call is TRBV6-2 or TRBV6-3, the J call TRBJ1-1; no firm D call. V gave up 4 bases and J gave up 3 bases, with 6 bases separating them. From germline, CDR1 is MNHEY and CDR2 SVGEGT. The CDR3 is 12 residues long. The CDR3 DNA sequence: TGTGCCAGCAGTTCCCGACACACTGAAGCTTTCTTT. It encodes CASSSRHTEAFF.

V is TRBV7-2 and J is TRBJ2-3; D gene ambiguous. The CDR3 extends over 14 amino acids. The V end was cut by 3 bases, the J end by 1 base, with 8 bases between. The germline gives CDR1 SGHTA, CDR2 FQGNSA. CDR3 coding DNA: TGTGCCAGCAGCTTGTTAAGCGGCACAGATACGCAGTATTTT. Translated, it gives CASSLLSGTDTQYF. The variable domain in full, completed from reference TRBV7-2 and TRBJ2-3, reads GAGVSQSPSNKVTEKGKDVELRCDPISGHTALYWYRQSLGQGLEFLIYFQGNSAPDKSGLPSDRFSAERTGGSVSTLTIQRTQQEDSAVYLCASSLLSGTDTQYFGPGTRLTVL.

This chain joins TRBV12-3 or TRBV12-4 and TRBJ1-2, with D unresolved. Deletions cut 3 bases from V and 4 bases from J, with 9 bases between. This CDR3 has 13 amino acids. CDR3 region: CASSLADSYGYTF. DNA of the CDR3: TGTGCCAGCAGTTTGGCGGATTCCTATGGCTACACCTTC.

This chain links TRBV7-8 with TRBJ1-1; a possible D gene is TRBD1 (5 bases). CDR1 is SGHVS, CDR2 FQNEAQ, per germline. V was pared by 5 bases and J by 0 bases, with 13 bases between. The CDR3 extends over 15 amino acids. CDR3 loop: CASSRRDGLNTEAFF. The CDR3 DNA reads TGTGCCAGCAGCCGCCGGGACGGACTGAACACTGAAGCTTTCTTT.

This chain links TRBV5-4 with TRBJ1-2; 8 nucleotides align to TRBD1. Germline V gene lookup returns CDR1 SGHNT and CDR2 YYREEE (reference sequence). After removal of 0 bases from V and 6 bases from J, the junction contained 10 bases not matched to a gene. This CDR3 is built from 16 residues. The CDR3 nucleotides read TGTGCCAGCAGCTTGGTAGGACAGGGAAGAAAGGATGGCTACACCTTC. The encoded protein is CASSLVGQGRKDGYTF.